A single sample gave rise to the 12 T cell receptor beta chains below, sequenced in a study of spatial heterogeneity in lung cancer. In TCRdb, the 5' RACE reads were re-called with MiXCR into one record per CDR3 protein. The profile shows 24,000 or so distinct CDR3 sequences, about 3.3% of them singletons. Sample time point: sample taken at primary tumor resection. The sample consisted of PBMCs, taken at surgery. The receptors were sampled from a female donor with early-stage non-small cell lung cancer.

This clonotype was counted many times. This sequence joins TRBV7-3 and TRBJ2-3; TRBD2 matches at 7 bases. J was trimmed by 6 bases and V by 4 bases; bases with no gene match: 7. CDR1 is SGHTA, CDR2 FQGTGA, per germline. The CDR3 covers 14 residues. The CDR3 spells CASSSGGSVDTQYF. As DNA, the CDR3 is TGTGCCAGCAGCTCGGGAGGTAGCGTGGATACGCAGTATTTT.

This clonotype was seen at least ten times. The CDR3 loop reads CASSQRRQSQETQYF. Here the CDR3 DNA reads TGTGCCAGCAGCCAACGTAGACAGAGTCAAGAGACCCAGTACTTC. The chain employs TRBV12-3 or TRBV12-4 and TRBJ2-5; D perhaps matches TRBD1 (5 bases). The CDR3 length is 15 residues. With 6 bases removed from V and 2 bases from J, the gap between germline ends came to 16 bases.

This clonotype was detected many times. The chain uses TRBV7-2 and TRBJ1-1, with 7 bases identical to TRBD1. The CDR3 consists of 11 residues. The V gene end was trimmed by 6 bases and the J gene end by 7 bases; junction bases not matched to a gene: 2. Germline CDR1 SGHTA, CDR2 FQGNSA. CDR3 in amino acids: CASRRDSEAFF. For the CDR3, the DNA is TGTGCCAGCAGACGGGACAGTGAAGCTTTCTTT.

This clonotype was picked up many times. The chain links TRBV10-3 to TRBJ2-3; TRBD2 aligns across 10 bases. With 0 bases clipped from V and 4 bases from J, the junction kept 7 bases outside the gene matches. This CDR3 spans 17 amino acids. Germline V gene data show CDR1 as ENHRY and CDR2 as SYGVKD. The DNA for the CDR3 is TGTGCCATCAGTGAGTCGAGCCTAGCGGGAGCCCCAGATACGCAGTATTTT. This gives the protein CAISESSLAGAPDTQYF.

This clonotype was seen repeatedly, ten times or more. The J gene is TRBJ2-5, the V gene TRBV12-3 or TRBV12-4, with 11 bases that match TRBD1. V shed 6 bases, J shed 4 bases, and the junction held 10 bases outside the gene matches. The CDR3 runs 16 residues. CDR3: CASRQRTGGEVETQYF. CDR3 nucleotide sequence: TGTGCCAGCAGACAGAGGACAGGGGGCGAGGTAGAGACCCAGTACTTC.

This clonotype was detected ten times or more. J is TRBJ2-1 and V is TRBV7-6; perhaps TRBD2 as D (6 bases). The CDR3 extends over 13 amino acids. Germline CDR1 SGHVS, CDR2 FNYEAQ. The V end was cut by 7 bases, the J end by 9 bases, with 16 bases between. This chain's CDR3 is CASNLGGTGEQFF. In DNA form, the CDR3 reads TGTGCCAGCAACCTTGGAGGGACGGGTGAGCAGTTCTTC.

This clonotype was detected many times. This chain links TRBV7-3 with TRBJ2-2; weak D call: TRBD2 (5 bases). The V gene's germline CDR1 is SGHTA and CDR2 FQGTGA. Between the trimmed V and J ends, which lost 2 bases and 1 base, there was a span of 11 bases. This CDR3 contains 16 residues. The CDR3 is CASSLAGRGNTGELFF. The CDR3 bases are TGTGCCAGCAGCTTAGCGGGTCGGGGGAACACCGGGGAGCTGTTTTTT.

This clonotype was seen at least ten times. J is TRBJ2-1 and V is TRBV10-3; 11 nucleotides line up with TRBD2. CDR1 and CDR2 (germline): ENHRY, SYGVKD. The CDR3 spans 17 residues. The V segment lost 4 bases and the J segment 0 bases; nucleotides outside the gene matches: 5. The CDR3 DNA sequence: TGTGCCATCAGTGGCCCCACTAGCGGGAGCTCCTACAATGAGCAGTTCTTC. Amino acids: CAISGPTSGSSYNEQFF.

This clonotype was counted at least ten times. The chain recombines TRBV29-1 with TRBJ2-7, with TRBD1 matching over 12 bases. The CDR3 has 15 residues. V lost 4 bases to trimming and J lost 3 bases; unmatched junction nucleotides: 7. The germline V gene has CDR1 SQVTM and CDR2 ANQGSEA. CDR3 amino acids: CSVVGGQGAFYEQYF. CDR3 DNA sequence: TGCAGCGTTGTTGGGGGACAGGGGGCTTTCTACGAGCAGTACTTC.

This clonotype was seen at least ten times. CDR3 in amino acids: CSVPLGSGANVLTF. The CDR3 region has the DNA TGCAGCGTGCCGTTAGGCTCTGGGGCCAACGTCCTGACTTTC. V is TRBV29-1 and J is TRBJ2-6; D ambiguous. The CDR3 loop spans 14 amino acids. Germline V lookup: CDR1 SQVTM, CDR2 ANQGSEA. The V end lost 6 bases, the J end lost 0 bases, and 9 bases lay between the germline ends.

The CDR3 bases are TGTGCCAGCAGTGAACAGGGGATTTACGAGCAGTACTTC. Its protein is CASSEQGIYEQYF. The chain uses TRBV2 and TRBJ2-7; TRBD1 might be the D (6 bases). Trimming stripped 2 bases from V and 4 bases from J, with 9 bases between. Germline CDR1 is SNHLY and CDR2 is FYNNEI. This CDR3 spans 13 amino acids. Full variable domain (remainder filled in from reference TRBV2 and TRBJ2-7): EPEVTQTPSHQVTQMGQEVILRCVPISNHLYFYWYRQILGQKVEFLVSFYNNEISEKSEIFDDQFSVERPDGSNFTLKIRSTKLEDSAMYFCASSEQGIYEQYFGPGTRLTVT.

In its sample, this clonotype was seen many times. J is TRBJ2-7 and V is TRBV7-2, with D perhaps matching TRBD1 (8 bases). The CDR3 covers 17 residues. The germline V and J ends were trimmed by 5 bases and 0 bases, with 20 bases remaining between them. Looked up from germline, CDR1 is SGHTA and CDR2 is FQGNSA. CDR3 nucleotide sequence: TGTGCCAGCAGCCAGGGGGCTAGCGGCCCGAGCTCCTACGAGCAGTACTTC. Its protein is CASSQGASGPSSYEQYF.